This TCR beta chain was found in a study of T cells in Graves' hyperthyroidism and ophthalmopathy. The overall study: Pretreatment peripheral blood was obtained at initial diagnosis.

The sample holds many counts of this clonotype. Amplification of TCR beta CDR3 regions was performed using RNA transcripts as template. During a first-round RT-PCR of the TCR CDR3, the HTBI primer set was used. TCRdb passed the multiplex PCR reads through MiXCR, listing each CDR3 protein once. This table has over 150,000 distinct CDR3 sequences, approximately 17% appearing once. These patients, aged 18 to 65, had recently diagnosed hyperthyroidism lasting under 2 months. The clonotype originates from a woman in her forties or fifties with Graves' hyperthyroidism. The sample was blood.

The CDR3 reads CASSSHLSGYTF. CDR3 DNA sequence: TGTGCCAGCAGCTCCCACCTCTCGGGCTACACCTTC. The chain carries TRBV9 and TRBJ1-2; no definite D call. Germline values: CDR1 SGDLS, CDR2 YYNGEE. Trimming removed 4 bases from V and 8 bases from J, with 12 bases in between. This CDR3 has 12 residues. The full variable domain, its missing parts supplied by reference TRBV9 and TRBJ1-2, is DSGVTQTPKHLITATGQRVTLRCSPRSGDLSVYWYQQSLDQGLQFLIQYYNGEERAKGNILERFSAQQFPDLHSELNLSSLELGDSALYFCASSSHLSGYTFGSGTRLTVV.